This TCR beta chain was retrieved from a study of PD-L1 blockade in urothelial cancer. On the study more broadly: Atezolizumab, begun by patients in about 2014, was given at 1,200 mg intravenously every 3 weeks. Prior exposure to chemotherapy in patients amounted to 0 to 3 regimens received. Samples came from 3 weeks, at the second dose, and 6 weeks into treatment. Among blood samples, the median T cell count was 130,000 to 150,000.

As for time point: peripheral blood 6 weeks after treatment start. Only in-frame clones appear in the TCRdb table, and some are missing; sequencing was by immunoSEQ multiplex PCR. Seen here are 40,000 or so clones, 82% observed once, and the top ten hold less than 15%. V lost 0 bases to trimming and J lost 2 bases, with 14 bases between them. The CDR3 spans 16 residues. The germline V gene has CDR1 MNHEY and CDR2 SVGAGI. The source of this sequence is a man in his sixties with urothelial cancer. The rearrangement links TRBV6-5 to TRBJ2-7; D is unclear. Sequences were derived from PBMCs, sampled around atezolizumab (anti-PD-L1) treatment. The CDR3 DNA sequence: TGTGCCAGCAGTTACTCGAAAGCGTCAGCTCCCTACGAGCAGTACTTC. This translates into CASSYSKASAPYEQYF.